This paragraph reports one T cell receptor beta chain. Antigen specificity is unknown. TCRdb recomputed calls from the reads with MiXCR, one row per CDR3 protein. The repertoire holds roughly 570,000 distinct CDR3 sequences, with almost 40% as singletons. The data are from a study of T cell repertoires in cytomegalovirus infection. This CDR3 has 14 amino acids. Germline V CDR1 and CDR2: DFQATT, SNEGSKA (reference sequence). Trimming took off 5 bases at V and 10 bases at J, with 21 bases between the two ends. Sequenced material: cultured PBMCs, taken from culture after CMV antigen stimulation. The origin of this receptor is a human donor in good health (CMV status not recorded). Some clones in this sample may be carry-over from other donors' samples. The chain joins TRBV20-1 to TRBJ2-1, with D possibly matching TRBD1 (6 bases). The CDR3, as DNA: TGCAGTGCTGCATGGGACAAAGCAGAAGGGGAGCAGTTCTTC. Its translation is CSAAWDKAEGEQFF.